These 15 T cell receptor beta chains were sequenced from one sample in a study of control samples from healthy donors and cancer patients. Sequencing used immunoSEQ multiplex PCR; TCRdb keeps in-frame clones, though not all of them. The sample holds roughly 170,000 clones, approximately 94% seen once. What was sequenced was blood. The source of these receptors is a woman aged 18-35 years in good health.

The CDR3 here is CASSLQGERNNEQFF. CDR3 DNA: TGTGCCAGCAGCTTACAGGGGGAGAGGAACAATGAGCAGTTCTTC. This sequence joins TRBV11-3 and TRBJ2-1, with 7 bases identical to TRBD1. Germline lookup yields CDR1 SGHNT and CDR2 YENEEA. The CDR3 spans 15 residues. J was trimmed by 5 bases and V by 2 bases; bases with no gene match: 6.

This clone has a single count. This sequence joins TRBV5-6 and TRBJ2-7, with D maybe TRBD2 (5 bases). Between the trimmed V and J ends, which lost 4 bases and 5 bases, there was a span of 22 bases. Germline CDR1 and CDR2: SGHDT and YYEEEE. The CDR3 is 16 amino acids. The CDR3 spells CASSGEFSLLLDEQYF. The CDR3 nucleotides read TGTGCCAGCAGCGGGGAGTTCTCCCTCCTGCTTGACGAGCAGTACTTC.

V is TRBV7-2 and J is TRBJ1-1; TRBD1 is a possible D gene (5 bases). Germline CDR1 is SGHTA and CDR2 is FQGNSA. The CDR3 totals 19 residues. The germline V and J ends were trimmed by 5 bases and 1 base, with 26 bases remaining between them. CDR3 region: CASSPNWGSGLQGNTEAFF. The CDR3 nucleotides read TGTGCCAGCAGCCCTAATTGGGGCAGCGGACTCCAAGGGAACACTGAAGCTTTCTTT.

This clone was counted only a few times. V gene TRBV28 combines with J gene TRBJ1-1; D unresolved. The CDR3 contains 15 residues. The germline V and J ends were trimmed by 4 bases and 11 bases, with 23 bases remaining between them. The germline gives CDR1 MDHEN, CDR2 SYDVKM. The CDR3 DNA is TGTGCCAGCAGTTGGGGAATAAAGGGTCCGAGGTATGCTTTCTTT. It yields the protein CASSWGIKGPRYAFF.

The chain combines TRBV11-2 with TRBJ1-1; D gene uncertain. V was clipped by 1 base and J by 0 bases, with 9 bases between them. Germline assignment: CDR1 SGHAT and CDR2 FQNNGV. This CDR3 is built from 15 residues. The CDR3 protein is CASSLAGTMNTEAFF. The CDR3 DNA sequence: TGTGCCAGCAGCTTAGCAGGTACTATGAACACTGAAGCTTTCTTT.

The rearrangement uses TRBV6-5 and TRBJ2-3, with 11 bases aligning to TRBD1. This CDR3 is built from 15 residues. Germline V CDR1 and CDR2: MNHEY, SVGAGI. V was pared by 6 bases and J by 4 bases, with 6 bases of the junction left unmatched. The CDR3 DNA reads as TGTGCCAGCAGGGACAGGGGGCTAGGAGCAGATACGCAGTATTTT. It codes for CASRDRGLGADTQYF.

V is TRBV11-2 and J is TRBJ2-7; D may be TRBD2 (6 bases). In germline, CDR1 is SGHAT, CDR2 FQNNGV. The length of the CDR3 is 15 residues. V was pared by 5 bases and J by 4 bases, with 18 bases between. CDR3 in amino acids: CASSKDYPQLYEQYF. The CDR3 region has the DNA TGTGCCAGCAGCAAGGACTACCCGCAATTGTACGAGCAGTACTTC. The full variable domain, in which reference TRBV11-2 and TRBJ2-7 provide the parts outside the CDR3, is EAGVAQSPRYKIIEKRQSVAFWCNPISGHATLYWYQQILGQGPKLLIQFQNNGVVDDSQLPKDRFSAERLKGVDSTLKIQPAKLEDSAVYLCASSKDYPQLYEQYFGPGTRLTVT.

This clone was observed a handful of times. Different DNA sequences within this sample yield the same CDR3. V gene TRBV7-2 combines with J gene TRBJ1-2, with 8 bases lining up with TRBD1. The CDR3 has 13 amino acids. J was trimmed by 4 bases and V by 6 bases; bases with no gene match: 4. Germline values: CDR1 SGHTA, CDR2 FQGNSA. The CDR3 is CASSPGTGYGYTF. CDR3 DNA: TGTGCCAGCAGTCCCGGGACAGGCTATGGCTACACCTTC.

This chain links TRBV10-1 with TRBJ2-3, with D possibly being TRBD1 (6 bases). Germline V gives CDR1 WNHNN, CDR2 SYGVQD (reference sequence). V was shortened by 4 bases and J by 0 bases, with 23 bases between the two germline ends. This CDR3 comprises 19 residues. CDR3 sequence: CASSGTPGTIVDSTDTQYF. The CDR3 DNA reads TGCGCCAGCAGTGGAACCCCCGGGACAATCGTGGATAGCACAGATACGCAGTATTTT.

V is TRBV27 and J is TRBJ1-4, with D perhaps TRBD1 (6 bases). Trimming removed 3 bases from V and 7 bases from J, with 15 bases in between. Germline-derived CDR1 and CDR2 are MNHEY and SMNVEV (reference sequence). This CDR3 region has 15 residues. The CDR3 nucleotides are TGTGCCAGCAGTTTCATACAGGGTGGGGGTGAAAAACTGTTTTTT. Translated, it gives CASSFIQGGGEKLFF.

V gene TRBV29-1 combines with J gene TRBJ1-2; TRBD1 agrees at 10 bases. CDR3 length equals 14 residues. From germline, CDR1 is SQVTM and CDR2 ANQGSEA. The trim removed 6 bases at V and 5 bases at J, leaving 9 bases unmatched. DNA of the CDR3: TGCAGCGTGCCGGCCGGGACAGGGGTATATGGCTACACCTTC. Translation: CSVPAGTGVYGYTF.

The CDR3 spells CASSPTGTGPGNTIYF. The CDR3 nucleotides read TGTGCCAGCAGCCCCACCGGGACGGGCCCTGGAAACACCATATATTTT. The chain recombines TRBV7-2 with TRBJ1-3; maybe TRBD1 (5 bases). The CDR3 sequence is 16 residues long. In germline, CDR1 is SGHTA, CDR2 FQGNSA. Deletions cut 5 bases from V and 2 bases from J, with 16 bases between.

This clone appeared once. The V gene is TRBV5-4, the J gene TRBJ1-2; D ambiguous. CDR1 SGHNT and CDR2 YYREEE come from the germline V gene (reference sequence). Trimming stripped 3 bases from V and 2 bases from J, with 8 bases between. This CDR3 is built from 13 residues. DNA for the CDR3: TGTGCCAGCAGCTACGGAGGGAACTATGGCTACACCTTC. It translates to CASSYGGNYGYTF.

This clone was counted a single time. The chain uses TRBV24-1 and TRBJ1-5; TRBD1 might be the D (5 bases). This CDR3 region has 14 residues. CDR1 and CDR2 from the germline V gene are KGHDR and SFDVKD. Trimming took off 5 bases at V and 4 bases at J, with 11 bases between the two ends. The CDR3 protein is CATSVAGPNQPQHF. DNA for the CDR3: TGTGCCACCAGTGTTGCAGGGCCTAATCAGCCCCAGCATTTT.

The J gene is TRBJ1-1, the V gene TRBV27; TRBD1 aligns across 9 bases. The CDR3 is made up of 14 amino acids. The V gene's germline CDR1 is MNHEY and CDR2 SMNVEV (reference sequence). Germline trimming cut 3 bases from V and 5 bases from J; bases unmatched to any gene: 4. CDR3 loop: CASSLTGGYTEAFF. Here the CDR3 DNA reads TGTGCCAGCAGTTTGACAGGGGGTTATACTGAAGCTTTCTTT.